In its sample, the clone carrying this TCR beta chain was seen once. Antigen unknown. The libraries were made with immunoSEQ version 4 in survey mode. TCRdb keeps only in-frame clones here, not all; method: immunoSEQ multiplex PCR. The sample has 37,000 or so clones, 87% seen once. This sample is drawn from a study of persistence of HIV-infected CD4 T cells. General study results and limits: Compared with CD3/CD28-stimulated cells, CMV- and Gag-responding cells showed lower TCRbeta richness.

Cells were stimulated nonspecifically with anti-CD3/anti-CD28 magnetic beads. Responding CD4+ T cells were sorted by upregulation of both CD40 ligand and CD69. Before stimulation, PBMCs underwent CD8+ T cell depletion. CDR3 length: 17 residues. Germline V CDR1 and CDR2: SGHRS, YFSETQ. The V end was cut by 1 base, the J end by 0 bases, with 16 bases between. The specimen was CD4+ T cells sorted from PBMCs after roughly 18-hour stimulation, collected from a patient who received antiretroviral therapy. The gene calls are TRBV5-1 and TRBJ1-1; D is possibly TRBD1 (5 bases). This TCR came from an adult man with HIV who was CMV-seropositive. The CDR3 DNA sequence: TGCGCCAGCAGCTTGCAGACTTCCGGGACGGTGAACACTGAAGCTTTCTTT. As protein: CASSLQTSGTVNTEAFF. Variable domain in full (rest from reference TRBV5-1 and TRBJ1-1): KAGVTQTPRYLIKTRGQQVTLSCSPISGHRSVSWYQQTPGQGLQFLFEYFSETQRNKGNFPGRFSGRQFSNSRSEMNVSTLELGDSALYLCASSLQTSGTVNTEAFFGQGTRLTVV.